A selection of T cell receptor beta chains follows, all from one sample in a study of T-cell memory formation after mild COVID-19. Using its own MiXCR run on the 5' RACE reads, TCRdb lists one record per CDR3 protein. The sample has about 560,000 distinct CDR3 sequences, roughly a sixth seen once; the top ten hold roughly 8.2%. Sequencing was performed on PBMCs or a T cell subset sorted from them (not recorded which). The origin of the receptors is an adult woman who had mild COVID-19 (a few samples of this study predate the infection). Cell type and time point are not known. Each CDR3 is given with its conserved first and last residue. Each record gives: V gene, clone size, J gene, CDR3 protein. Expanded clones get a size class; other rows say once, few or many, or leave the size out.

>TRBV29-1|few|TRBJ2-5
CSGTRGMETQYF
>TRBV9|.|TRBJ2-7
CASSVSRTGDNEQYF
>TRBV5-1|few|TRBJ2-1
CASNPTSYNEQFF
>TRBV5-1|many|TRBJ1-2
CASSLGTAPYGYTF
>TRBV7-9|few|TRBJ2-1
CASSLVLDRVGGEQFF
>TRBV18|.|TRBJ2-7
CASSPSDTYEQYF
>TRBV5-1|.|TRBJ2-5
CASTSGGAEETQYF
>TRBV18|.|TRBJ2-5
CASSPPGTSQETQYF
>TRBV7-8|.|TRBJ2-7
CASSLVAARSYEQYF
>TRBV5-1|few|TRBJ2-5
CASSLGGLADQETQYF
>TRBV5-1|.|TRBJ2-3
CASSKQGASGGTDTQYF
>TRBV12-3/TRBV12-4|many|TRBJ2-7
CASSWTSGGYSYEQYF
>TRBV7-9|few|TRBJ2-1
CASSAGRGEQFF
>TRBV25-1|.|TRBJ2-7
CASRSSYYEQYF
>TRBV19|.|TRBJ1-4
CASSTAGEKLFF
>TRBV7-9|.|TRBJ2-7
CASSFSIATAYEQYF
>TRBV24-1|few|TRBJ2-2
CATSDLPPNTGELFF
>TRBV10-3|.|TRBJ2-7
CAISESGQATYEQYF
>TRBV6-2/TRBV6-3|few|TRBJ1-1
CASSYLGTEAFF
>TRBV19|.|TRBJ1-2
CASSITGGEVCSF
>TRBV12-3/TRBV12-4|few|TRBJ2-1
CASSPQVGEQFF
>TRBV3-1|.|TRBJ2-5
CASSRGAGVPETQYF
>TRBV6-1|few|TRBJ2-6
CASSEGTGANVLTF
>TRBV19|few|TRBJ2-5
CASSMKEGTQYF
>TRBV5-1|few|TRBJ2-3
CASSSNSGGADTQYF
>TRBV12-3/TRBV12-4|few|TRBJ1-2
CASSRINYGYTF
>TRBV27|.|TRBJ2-5
CASSFGGTIQETQYF
>TRBV5-4|few|TRBJ1-2
CASSLGQALTRYTF
>TRBV12-3/TRBV12-4|few|TRBJ2-1
CASSFSPGPRSGQFF
>TRBV20-1|.|TRBJ1-3
CSATGQGGSGNTIYF
>TRBV10-3|many|TRBJ2-2
CAISEPQRTGTGELFF
>TRBV5-6|many|TRBJ2-7
CASGTGPGGYEQYF
>TRBV7-8|many|TRBJ2-3
CASSLTILPTDTQYF
>TRBV7-8|few|TRBJ2-7
CASTLGRPYEQYF
>TRBV25-1|few|TRBJ1-2
CASSGVWDYLGYTF
>TRBV12-5|few|TRBJ2-5
CASGSGVGETQYF
>TRBV15|few|TRBJ1-5
CATSRDRGDQPQHF
>TRBV15|.|TRBJ1-6
CATSIGGSDSPLHF
>TRBV5-1|few|TRBJ2-3
CASSLYQTTDTQYF
>TRBV7-9|.|TRBJ2-1
CASSLRQGTYNEQFF
>TRBV5-1|.|TRBJ1-4
CASSFTTGYNEKLFF
>TRBV9|.|TRBJ2-7
CASSPPGLATHEQYF
>TRBV28|.|TRBJ2-7
CASRTGFREQYF
>TRBV3-1|.|TRBJ2-5
CASSQEAGGLETQYF
>TRBV4-1|.|TRBJ2-5
CASSQGGGAGQETQYF
>TRBV24-1|few|TRBJ2-1
CATSGPLHEQFF
>TRBV19|.|TRBJ1-1
CASRRALNTEAFF
>TRBV27|few|TRBJ1-3
CASKSWDTSGNTIYF
>TRBV24-1|few|TRBJ2-3
CATSGLGSDTQYF
>TRBV5-1|.|TRBJ1-2
CASSPRTGEVDGYTF
>TRBV4-1|.|TRBJ1-6
CASSLHGTGDSYNSPLHF
>TRBV3-1|.|TRBJ1-1
CASRAGAGTEAFF
>TRBV4-1|many|TRBJ1-2
CASSQEITADNYGYTF
>TRBV5-1|few|TRBJ2-5
CASSPSALQETQYF
>TRBV29-1|.|TRBJ2-3
CSTPDTQYF
>TRBV19|.|TRBJ1-2
CASREHPANYGYTF
>TRBV20-1|.|TRBJ1-6
CSARPTGGGPPLHF